This T cell receptor (beta chain) stems from a study of blood T cell repertoires in COVID-19. Whole-study context: Sites in the United States, Italy and Spain provided acute and convalescent COVID-19 samples.

A COVID-19 case was met by exposed participants within 2 weeks before study entry. The V gene lost 6 bases and the J gene lost 0 bases, with 12 bases spanning the gap. The CDR3 sequence is 14 residues long. CDR1 SGHDT and CDR2 YYEEEE come from the germline V gene. Original processing methods: Nucleated cell counts were estimated from reference gene primer amplification. This table comes from immunoSEQ multiplex PCR, and its TCRdb copy is limited to in-frame clones, with some not included. The V and J calls and the clone size are those of that table, but D and trimming were determined from the DNA. Here the sample spans about 240,000 clones, 83% being singletons.

The chain uses TRBV5-6 and TRBJ2-5, with TRBD1 as a possible D gene (6 bases). This TCR came from a woman aged 40 to 50 who had been exposed to COVID-19. Sequenced input: PBMCs or T cells enriched from blood (not recorded which). In nucleotides, the CDR3 is TGTGCCAGCAATGGACAGCCCTACCAAGAGACCCAGTACTTC. Protein sequence: CASNGQPYQETQYF.